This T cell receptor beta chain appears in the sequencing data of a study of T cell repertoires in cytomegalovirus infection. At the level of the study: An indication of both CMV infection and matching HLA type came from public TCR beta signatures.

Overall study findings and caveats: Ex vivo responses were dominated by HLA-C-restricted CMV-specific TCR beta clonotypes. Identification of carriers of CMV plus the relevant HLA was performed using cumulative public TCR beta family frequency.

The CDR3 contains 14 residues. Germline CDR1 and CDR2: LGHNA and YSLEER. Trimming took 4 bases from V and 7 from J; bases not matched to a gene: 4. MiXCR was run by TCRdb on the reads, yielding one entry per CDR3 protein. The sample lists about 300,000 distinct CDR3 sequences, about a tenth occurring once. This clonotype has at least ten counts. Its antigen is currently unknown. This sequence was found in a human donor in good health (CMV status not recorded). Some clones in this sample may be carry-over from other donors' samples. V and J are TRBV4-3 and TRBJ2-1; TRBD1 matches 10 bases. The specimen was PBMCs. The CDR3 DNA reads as TGCGCCAGCAGCCCCGGACAGGGGGGGAATGAGCAGTTCTTC. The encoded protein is CASSPGQGGNEQFF.